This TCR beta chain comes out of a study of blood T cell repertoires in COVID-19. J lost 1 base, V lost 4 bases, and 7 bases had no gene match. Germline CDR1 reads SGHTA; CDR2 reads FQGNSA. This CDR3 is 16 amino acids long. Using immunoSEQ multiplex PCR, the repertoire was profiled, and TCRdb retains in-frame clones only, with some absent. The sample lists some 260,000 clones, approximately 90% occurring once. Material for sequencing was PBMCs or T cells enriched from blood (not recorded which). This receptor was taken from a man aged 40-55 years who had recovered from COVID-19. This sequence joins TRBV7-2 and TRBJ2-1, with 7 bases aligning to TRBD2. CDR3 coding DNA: TGTGCCAGCAGCTCCCAAGCGGGACTGTCCTACAATGAGCAGTTCTTC. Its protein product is CASSSQAGLSYNEQFF.